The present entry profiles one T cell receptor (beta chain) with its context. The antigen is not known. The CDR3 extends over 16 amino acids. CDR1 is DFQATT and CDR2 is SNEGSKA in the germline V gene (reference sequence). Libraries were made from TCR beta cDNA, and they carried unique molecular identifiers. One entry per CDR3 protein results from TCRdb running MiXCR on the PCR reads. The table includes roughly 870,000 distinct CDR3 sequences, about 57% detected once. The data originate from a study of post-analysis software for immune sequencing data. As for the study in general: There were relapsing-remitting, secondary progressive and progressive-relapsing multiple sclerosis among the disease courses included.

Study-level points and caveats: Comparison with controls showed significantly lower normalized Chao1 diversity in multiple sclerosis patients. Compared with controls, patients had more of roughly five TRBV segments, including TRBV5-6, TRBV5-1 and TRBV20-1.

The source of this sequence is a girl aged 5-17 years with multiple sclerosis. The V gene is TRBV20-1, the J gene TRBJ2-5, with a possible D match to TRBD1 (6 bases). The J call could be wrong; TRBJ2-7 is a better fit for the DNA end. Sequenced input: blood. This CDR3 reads CSARDPEGERGNEQYF. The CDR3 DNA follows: TGCAGTGCTAGAGATCCCGAAGGGGAGAGGGGGAACGAGCAGTACTTC.